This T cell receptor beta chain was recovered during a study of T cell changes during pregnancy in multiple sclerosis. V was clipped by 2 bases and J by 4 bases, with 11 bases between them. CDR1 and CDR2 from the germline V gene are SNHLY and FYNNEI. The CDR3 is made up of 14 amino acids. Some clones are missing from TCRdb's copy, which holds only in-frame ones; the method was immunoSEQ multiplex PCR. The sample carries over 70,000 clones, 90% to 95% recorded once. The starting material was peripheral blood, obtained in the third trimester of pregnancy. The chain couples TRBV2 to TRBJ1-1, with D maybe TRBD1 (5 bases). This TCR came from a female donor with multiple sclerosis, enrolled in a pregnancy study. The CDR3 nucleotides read TGTGCCAGCAGTGAACAAGCCGGGGGCACTGAAGCTTTCTTT. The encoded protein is CASSEQAGGTEAFF.